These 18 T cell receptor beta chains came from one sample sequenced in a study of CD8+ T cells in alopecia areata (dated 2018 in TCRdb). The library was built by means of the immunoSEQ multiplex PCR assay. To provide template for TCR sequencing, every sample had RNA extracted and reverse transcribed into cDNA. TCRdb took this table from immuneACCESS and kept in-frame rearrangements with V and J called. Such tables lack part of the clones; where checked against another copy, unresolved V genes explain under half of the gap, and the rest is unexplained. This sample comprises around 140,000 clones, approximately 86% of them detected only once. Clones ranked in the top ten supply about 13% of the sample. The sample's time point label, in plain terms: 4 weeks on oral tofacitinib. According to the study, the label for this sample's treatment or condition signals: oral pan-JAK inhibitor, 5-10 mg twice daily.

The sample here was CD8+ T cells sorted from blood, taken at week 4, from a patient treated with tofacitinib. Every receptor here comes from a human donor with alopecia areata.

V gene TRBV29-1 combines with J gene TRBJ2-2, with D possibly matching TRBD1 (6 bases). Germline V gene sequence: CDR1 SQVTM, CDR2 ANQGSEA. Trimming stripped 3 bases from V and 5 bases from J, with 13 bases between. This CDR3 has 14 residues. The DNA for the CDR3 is TGCAGCGTTGAGGGTCAGGGGACGACCGGGGAGCTGTTTTTT. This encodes CSVEGQGTTGELFF.

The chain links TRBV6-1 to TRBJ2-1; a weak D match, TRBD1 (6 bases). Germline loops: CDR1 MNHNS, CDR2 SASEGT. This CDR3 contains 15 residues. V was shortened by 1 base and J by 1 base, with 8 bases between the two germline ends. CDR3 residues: CASSEGRGSYNEQFF. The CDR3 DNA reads TGTGCCAGCAGTGAAGGCAGGGGATCCTACAATGAGCAGTTCTTC.

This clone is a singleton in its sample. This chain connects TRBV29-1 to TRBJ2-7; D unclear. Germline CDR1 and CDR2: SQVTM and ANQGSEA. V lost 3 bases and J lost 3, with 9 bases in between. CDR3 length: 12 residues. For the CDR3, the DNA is TGCAGCGTTGACATCGGCGACTACGAGCAGTACTTC. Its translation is CSVDIGDYEQYF.

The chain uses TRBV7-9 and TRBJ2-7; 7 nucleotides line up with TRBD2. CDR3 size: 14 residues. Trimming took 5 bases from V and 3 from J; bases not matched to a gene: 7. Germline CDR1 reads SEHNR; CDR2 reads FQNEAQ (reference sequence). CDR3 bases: TGTGCCAGCAGCCCGGACGGGGGGAACTACGAGCAGTACTTC. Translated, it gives CASSPDGGNYEQYF.

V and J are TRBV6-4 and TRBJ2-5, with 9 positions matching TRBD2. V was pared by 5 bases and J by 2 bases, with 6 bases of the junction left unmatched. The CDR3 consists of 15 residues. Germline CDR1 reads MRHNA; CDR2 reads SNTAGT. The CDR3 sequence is CASSSRAGGQETQYF. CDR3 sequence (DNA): TGTGCCAGCAGTTCAAGGGCGGGAGGGCAAGAGACCCAGTACTTC.

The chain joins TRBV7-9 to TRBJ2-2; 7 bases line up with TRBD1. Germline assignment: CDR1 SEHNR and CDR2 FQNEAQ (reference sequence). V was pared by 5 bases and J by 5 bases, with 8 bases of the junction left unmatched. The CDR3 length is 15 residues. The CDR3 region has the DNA TGTGCCAGCAGCGTCCGGGACAGATTGACCGGGGAGCTGTTTTTT. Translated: CASSVRDRLTGELFF.

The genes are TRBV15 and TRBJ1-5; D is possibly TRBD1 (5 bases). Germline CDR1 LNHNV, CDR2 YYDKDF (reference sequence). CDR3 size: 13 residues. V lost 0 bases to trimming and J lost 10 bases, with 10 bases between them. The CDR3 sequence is CATSRDRGDPQHF. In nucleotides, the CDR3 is TGTGCCACCAGCAGAGATCGGGGGGATCCCCAGCATTTT.

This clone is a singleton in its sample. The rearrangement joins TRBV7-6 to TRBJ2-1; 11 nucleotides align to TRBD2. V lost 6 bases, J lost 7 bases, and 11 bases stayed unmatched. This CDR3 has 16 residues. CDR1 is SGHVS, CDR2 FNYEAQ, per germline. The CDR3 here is CASSPELAGGRNEQFF. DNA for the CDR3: TGTGCCAGCAGTCCCGAATTAGCGGGGGGGAGAAATGAGCAGTTCTTC.

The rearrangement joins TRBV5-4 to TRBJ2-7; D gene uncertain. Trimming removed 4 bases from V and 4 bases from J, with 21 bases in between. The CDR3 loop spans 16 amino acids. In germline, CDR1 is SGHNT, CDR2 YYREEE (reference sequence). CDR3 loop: CASSHAPSFNGYEQYF. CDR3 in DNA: TGTGCCAGCAGCCACGCACCCTCCTTCAACGGGTACGAGCAGTACTTC.

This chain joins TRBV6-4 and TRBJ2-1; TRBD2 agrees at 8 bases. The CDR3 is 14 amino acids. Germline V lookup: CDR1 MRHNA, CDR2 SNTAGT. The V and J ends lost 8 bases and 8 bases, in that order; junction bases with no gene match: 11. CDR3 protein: CASGREAGVHEQFF. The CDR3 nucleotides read TGTGCCAGCGGGCGGGAGGCCGGGGTCCATGAGCAGTTCTTC.

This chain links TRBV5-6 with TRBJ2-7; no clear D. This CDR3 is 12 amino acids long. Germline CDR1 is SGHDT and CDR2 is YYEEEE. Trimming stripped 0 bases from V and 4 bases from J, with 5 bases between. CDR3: CASSLGTYEQYF. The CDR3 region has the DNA TGTGCCAGCAGCTTGGGGACGTACGAGCAGTACTTC.

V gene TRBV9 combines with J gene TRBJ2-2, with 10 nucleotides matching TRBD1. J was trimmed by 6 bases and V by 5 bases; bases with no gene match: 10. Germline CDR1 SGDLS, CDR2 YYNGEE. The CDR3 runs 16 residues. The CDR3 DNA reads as TGTGCCAGCAGTGACCGGGACAGGGGAACCCCCGGGGAGCTGTTTTTT. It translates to CASSDRDRGTPGELFF.

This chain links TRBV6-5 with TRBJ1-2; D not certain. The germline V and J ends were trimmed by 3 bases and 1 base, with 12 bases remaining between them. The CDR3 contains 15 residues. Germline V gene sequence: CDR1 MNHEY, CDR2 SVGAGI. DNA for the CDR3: TGTGCCAGCAGTTATTCACCGGAATATAACTATGGCTACACCTTC. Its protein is CASSYSPEYNYGYTF.

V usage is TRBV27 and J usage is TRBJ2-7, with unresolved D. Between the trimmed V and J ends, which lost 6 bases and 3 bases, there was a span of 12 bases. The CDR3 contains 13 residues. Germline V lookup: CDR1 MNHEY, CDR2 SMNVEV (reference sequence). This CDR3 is CASRFTNLYEQYF. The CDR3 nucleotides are TGTGCCAGCAGATTTACAAACCTCTACGAGCAGTACTTC.

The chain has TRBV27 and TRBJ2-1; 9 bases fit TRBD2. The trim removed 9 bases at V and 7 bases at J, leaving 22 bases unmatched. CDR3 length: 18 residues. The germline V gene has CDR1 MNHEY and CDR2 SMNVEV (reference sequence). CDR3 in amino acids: CARLEGTAGGPLTNEQFF. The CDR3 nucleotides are TGTGCCAGGCTTGAAGGCACGGCGGGAGGGCCACTGACGAATGAGCAGTTCTTC.

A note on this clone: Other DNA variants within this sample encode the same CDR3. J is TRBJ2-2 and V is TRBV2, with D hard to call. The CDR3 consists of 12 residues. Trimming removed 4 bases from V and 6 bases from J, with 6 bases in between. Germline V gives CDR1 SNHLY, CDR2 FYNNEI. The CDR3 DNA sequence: TGTGCCAGCAGTGGGACGTCCGGGGAGCTGTTTTTT. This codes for CASSGTSGELFF.

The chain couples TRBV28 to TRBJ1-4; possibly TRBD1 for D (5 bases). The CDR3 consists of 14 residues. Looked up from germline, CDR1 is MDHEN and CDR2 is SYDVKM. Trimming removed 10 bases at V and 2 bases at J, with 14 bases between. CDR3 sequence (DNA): TGTGCCACGAGTGGAAGGGACACTAATGAAAAACTGTTTTTT. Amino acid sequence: CATSGRDTNEKLFF.

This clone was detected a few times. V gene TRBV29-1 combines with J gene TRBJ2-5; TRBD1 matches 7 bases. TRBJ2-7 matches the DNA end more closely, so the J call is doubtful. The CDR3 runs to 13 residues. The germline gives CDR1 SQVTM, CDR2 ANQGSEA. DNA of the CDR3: TGCAGCGTTCAACAGGGGACCACCTACGAGCAGTACTTC. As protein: CSVQQGTTYEQYF.